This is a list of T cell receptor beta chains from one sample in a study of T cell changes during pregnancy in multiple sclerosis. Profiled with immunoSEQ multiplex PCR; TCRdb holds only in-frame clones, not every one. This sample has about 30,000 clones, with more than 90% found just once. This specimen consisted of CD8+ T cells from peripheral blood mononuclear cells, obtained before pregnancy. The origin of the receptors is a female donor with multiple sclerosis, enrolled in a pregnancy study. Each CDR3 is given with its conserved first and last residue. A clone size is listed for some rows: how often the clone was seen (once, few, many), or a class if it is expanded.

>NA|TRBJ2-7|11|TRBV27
CASGRIYEQYF
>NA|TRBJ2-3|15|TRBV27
CASSGLAGSTDTQYF
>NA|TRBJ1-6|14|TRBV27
CASSLQFSGVPLHF
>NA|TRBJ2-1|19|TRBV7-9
CASSSWGLAGGPINNEQFF
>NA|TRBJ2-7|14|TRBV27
CASTTGGSLYEQYF
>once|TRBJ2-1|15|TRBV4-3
CASSPHRGTYNEQFF
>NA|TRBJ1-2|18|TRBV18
CASSPPTDQGSANYGYTF
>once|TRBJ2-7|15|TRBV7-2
CASSLEPGTSYEQYF
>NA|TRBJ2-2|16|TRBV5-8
CASSPPTGPYTGELFF
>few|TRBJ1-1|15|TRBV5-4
CASSFLKTGRTEAFF
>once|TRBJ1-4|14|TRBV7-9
CASSRGSTNEKLFF
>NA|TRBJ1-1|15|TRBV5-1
CASSLTGDRGTEAFF
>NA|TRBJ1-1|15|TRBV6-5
CASGLTGAEDTEAFF
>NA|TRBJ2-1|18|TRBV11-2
CASSGGTGLMSSYNEQFF
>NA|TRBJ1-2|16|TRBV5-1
CASSLGQATANYGYTF
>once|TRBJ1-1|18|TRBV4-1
CASRPGLNWAGQGTEAFF
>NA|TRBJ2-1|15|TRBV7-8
CASSLAGALYNEQFF
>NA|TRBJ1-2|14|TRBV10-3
CAISDSSGNYGYTF
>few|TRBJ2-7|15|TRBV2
CASRELTGTSYEQYF
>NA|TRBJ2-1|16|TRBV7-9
CASSFWDKRGSNEQFF
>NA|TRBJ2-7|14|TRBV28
CASSLGGNGYEQYF
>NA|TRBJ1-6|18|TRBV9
CASSVVPQKSSYNSPLHF
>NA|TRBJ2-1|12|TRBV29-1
CSVEQNYNEQFF
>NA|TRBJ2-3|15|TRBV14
CASSVTSGPQDTQYF
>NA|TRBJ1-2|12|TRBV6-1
CATGDRANGYTF
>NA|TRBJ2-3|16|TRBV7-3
CASSLEASGGTDTQYF
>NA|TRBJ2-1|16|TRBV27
CASKSGGPSWDNEQFF
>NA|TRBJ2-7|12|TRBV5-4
CASSLTGGEQYF
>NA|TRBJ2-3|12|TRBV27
CASSFSADTQYF
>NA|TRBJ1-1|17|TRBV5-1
CASSFDLLQGANTEAFF